This T cell receptor beta chain is drawn from a study of PD-1 blockade in classical Hodgkin lymphoma. Every patient was affected by relapse after autologous stem cell transplantation, while exposure to brentuximab vedotin was not uniform. Patients had relapsed/refractory classical Hodgkin lymphoma with complete response, partial response or progressive disease as best response. Repertoires were generated with immunoSEQ multiplex PCR, while TCRdb's copy carries only in-frame clones and drops some. The data contain 70,000 to 85,000 clones, about 92% of them singletons. General observations from the study: The diversity seen at baseline in complete responders resembled that of newly diagnosed patients. Newly diagnosed patients had baseline TCR diversity that was reportedly lower than that of healthy donors. Differences between repertoires have undefined causes, possibly disease activity or prior therapy.

The length of the CDR3 is 17 residues. With V trimmed by 1 base and J by 0 bases, 1 base remained unmatched. In germline, CDR1 is PRHDT, CDR2 FYEKMQ (reference sequence). With regard to this clone: Its antigen is unidentified.

This sample comprised peripheral blood mononuclear cells (PBMCs), obtained at baseline. The receptor was isolated from a human donor with classical Hodgkin lymphoma. The V and J genes are TRBV13 and TRBJ2-7; TRBD2 aligns across 15 bases. The chain's CDR3 is CASSLAGLAGGSYEQYF. The DNA of the CDR3 is TGTGCCAGCAGCTTAGCGGGACTAGCGGGGGGCTCCTACGAGCAGTACTTC.